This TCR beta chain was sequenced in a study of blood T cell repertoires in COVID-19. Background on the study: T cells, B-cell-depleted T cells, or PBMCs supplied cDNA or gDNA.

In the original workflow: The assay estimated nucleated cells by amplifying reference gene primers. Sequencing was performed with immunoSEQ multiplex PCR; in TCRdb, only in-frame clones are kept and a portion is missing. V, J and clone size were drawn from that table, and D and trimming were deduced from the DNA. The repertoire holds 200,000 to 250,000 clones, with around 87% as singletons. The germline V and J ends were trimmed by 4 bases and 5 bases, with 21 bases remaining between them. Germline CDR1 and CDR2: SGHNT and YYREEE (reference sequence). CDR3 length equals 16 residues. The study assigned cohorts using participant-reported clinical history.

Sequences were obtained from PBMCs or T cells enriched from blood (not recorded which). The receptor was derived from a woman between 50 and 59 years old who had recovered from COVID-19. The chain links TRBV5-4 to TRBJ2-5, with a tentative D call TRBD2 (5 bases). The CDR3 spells CASSPNSELSGETQYF. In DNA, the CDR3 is TGTGCCAGCAGCCCGAATAGCGAACTTTCTGGGGAGACCCAGTACTTC.